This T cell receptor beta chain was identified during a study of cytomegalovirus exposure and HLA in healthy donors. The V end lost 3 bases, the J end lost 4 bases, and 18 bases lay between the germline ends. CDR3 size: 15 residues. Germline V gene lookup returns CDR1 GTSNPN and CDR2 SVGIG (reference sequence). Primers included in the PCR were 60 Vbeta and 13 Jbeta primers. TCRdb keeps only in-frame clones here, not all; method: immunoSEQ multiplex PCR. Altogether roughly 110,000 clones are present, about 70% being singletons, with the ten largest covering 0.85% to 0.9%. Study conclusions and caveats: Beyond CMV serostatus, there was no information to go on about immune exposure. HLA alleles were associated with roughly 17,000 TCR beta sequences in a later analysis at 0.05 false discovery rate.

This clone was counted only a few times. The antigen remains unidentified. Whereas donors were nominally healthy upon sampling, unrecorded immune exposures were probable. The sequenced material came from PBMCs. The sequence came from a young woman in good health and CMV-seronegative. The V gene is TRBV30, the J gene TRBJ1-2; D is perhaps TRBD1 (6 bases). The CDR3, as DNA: TGTGCCTGGAGCGGACAGTCCCAGGATGGCTATGGCTACACCTTC. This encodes CAWSGQSQDGYGYTF.